This is a list of T cell receptor beta chains from one sample in a study. TCRdb reprocessed the reads via MiXCR and lists one record per CDR3 protein. The data hold roughly 7,100 distinct CDR3 sequences, with approximately 30% observed a single time. Source material: blood. The receptors come from a human donor. CDR3s include the opening cysteine and the closing phenylalanine or tryptophan. Each record gives: clone size, J gene, V gene, D gene, CDR3 protein, CDR3 DNA. D genes are given only for firm matches. Size tells how often a clone was seen (once, few, many) or the class of an expanded clone, and some rows leave it out.

. TRBJ1-2 TRBV7-8 . CASSSISGRHGGTDGYTF TGTGCCAGCAGTTCGATAAGCGGCCGCCATGGAGGGACGGATGGCTACACCTTC
medium-sized TRBJ1-1 TRBV29-1 . CSVCGLEIQNTEAFF TGCAGCGTTTGCGGTTTGGAGATTCAGAACACTGAAGCTTTCTTT
medium-sized TRBJ1-5 TRBV28 . CASSLIKGYVSNQPQHF TGTGCCAGCAGTTTAATCAAGGGTTACGTTAGCAATCAGCCCCAGCATTTT
many TRBJ1-1 TRBV29-1 . CSVKTARTEAFF TGCAGCGTTAAGACGGCGAGAACTGAAGCTTTCTTT
medium-sized TRBJ2-1 TRBV4-2 TRBD1 CASSRRTGVLNEQFF TGTGCCAGCAGCCGGAGGACAGGGGTTCTCAATGAGCAGTTCTTC
medium-sized TRBJ1-2 TRBV10-3 . CAISESREASYTF TGTGCCATCAGTGAGTCGAGGGAGGCGAGCTACACCTTC
. TRBJ1-1 TRBV20-1 . CSAWKWAPMNTEAFF TGCAGTGCCTGGAAATGGGCCCCCATGAACACTGAAGCTTTCTTT
. TRBJ2-5 TRBV29-1 . CSVDSQQETQYF TGCAGCGTTGATTCCCAGCAAGAGACCCAGTACTTC
medium-sized TRBJ2-1 TRBV5-1 TRBD2 CASSLDAGGSHNEQFF TGCGCCAGCAGCTTGGATGCGGGAGGGTCCCACAATGAGCAGTTCTTC
few TRBJ2-7 TRBV29-1 . CSGGGGYEQYF TGCAGCGGGGGAGGGGGCTACGAGCAGTACTTC
. TRBJ1-1 TRBV29-1 TRBD1 CSVGGTGGQNTEAFF TGCAGCGTTGGGGGGACAGGGGGACAGAACACTGAAGCTTTCTTT
. TRBJ2-1 TRBV14 . CASSQGSNEQFF TGTGCCAGCAGCCAAGGGTCTAATGAGCAGTTCTTC
medium-sized TRBJ1-1 TRBV7-8 TRBD1 CASSLVMSGGMNTEAFF TGTGCCAGCAGCTTAGTTATGTCAGGGGGTATGAACACTGAAGCTTTCTTT
once TRBJ1-2 TRBV19 . CASSPSAYYGYTF TGTGCCAGCTCACCCTCCGCCTACTATGGCTACACCTTC
medium-sized TRBJ2-3 TRBV4-2 TRBD2 CASSQGRESDTQYF TGTGCCAGCAGCCAAGGGCGGGAGTCGGATACGCAGTATTTT
. TRBJ1-3 TRBV29-1 . CSVARRLCSGNTIYF TGCAGCGTTGCCAGGAGGCTGTGCTCTGGAAACACCATATATTTT
. TRBJ1-2 TRBV20-1 . CSQAKIWTF TGCAGCCAAGCGAAAATCTGGACCTTC
medium-sized TRBJ1-6 TRBV30 TRBD1 CAGGQGNSPLHF TGTGCCGGAGGACAGGGGAATTCACCCCTCCACTTT
. TRBJ2-7 TRBV29-1 . CSVVRDMLDNEQYF TGCAGCGTCGTCCGGGACATGCTGGACAACGAGCAGTACTTC
hyperexpanded TRBJ1-4 TRBV29-1 . CSVEEAGLGEKLFF TGCAGCGTTGAAGAGGCCGGACTGGGAGAAAAACTGTTTTTT
medium-sized TRBJ1-1 TRBV18 TRBD1 CASSPGTVGPEAFF TGTGCCAGCTCACCAGGGACAGTTGGGCCTGAAGCTTTCTTT
medium-sized TRBJ1-1 TRBV30 . CAWATSIEAFF TGTGCCTGGGCCACTTCGATAGAAGCTTTCTTT